This section outlines one T cell receptor beta chain sequence together with its context. The antigen remains unidentified. The table came from immunoSEQ multiplex PCR; TCRdb's copy has only in-frame clones and leaves some out. This table has about 90,000 clones, about 90% appearing once. Per the germline V gene, CDR1 is LNHDA and CDR2 is SQIVND (reference sequence). The V gene end was trimmed by 6 bases and the J gene end by 1 base; junction bases not matched to a gene: 4. This CDR3 spans 15 amino acids. This sample is part of a study of a mutant IDH1 vaccine in newly diagnosed glioma. Time point: week 47, end of study. A single vaccine dose contained 300 ug of mutant IDH1 20-mer peptide, and topical imiquimod was used with it.

The source of this sequence is a woman in her forties or fifties with glioma. This chain joins TRBV19 and TRBJ1-3; 9 bases are a match to TRBD1. This material consisted of PBMCs, taken from a glioma patient whose treatment included an IDH1 peptide vaccine. Written as DNA, the CDR3 is TGTGCCAGTAGACCCGGGACAGGGTCTGGAAACACCATATATTTT. Its protein is CASRPGTGSGNTIYF.